What follows are 32 T cell receptor beta chains derived from one specimen sequenced in a study of blood T cell repertoires in COVID-19. Clones were read by immunoSEQ multiplex PCR, and TCRdb kept only the in-frame ones, dropping some. The sample holds roughly 130,000 clones, 88% seen once. Sequenced input: peripheral blood. These receptors came from a man aged 60 to 69 with active or convalescent COVID-19.

This chain uses TRBV10-3 with TRBJ2-7, with 12 nucleotides matching TRBD2. CDR1 and CDR2 from the germline V gene are ENHRY and SYGVKD. The CDR3 loop spans 16 amino acids. V dropped 4 bases and J dropped 1; count of bases not matched to a gene: 5. The CDR3 loop is CAISAGLAGLSYEQYF. The CDR3 DNA reads as TGTGCCATCAGTGCAGGACTAGCGGGATTGTCCTACGAGCAGTACTTC.

The J gene is TRBJ1-6, the V gene TRBV29-1; D not certain. Germline CDR1 is SQVTM and CDR2 is ANQGSEA. The CDR3 spans 17 residues. The V end lost 0 bases, the J end lost 0 bases, and 12 bases lay between the germline ends. CDR3 nucleotides: TGCAGCGTTGAAGATGTAAGGCGGAGCTCCTATAATTCACCCCTCCACTTT. Its translation is CSVEDVRRSSYNSPLHF.

This clone was found once. V and J are TRBV5-4 and TRBJ2-7; 13 nucleotides match TRBD2. This CDR3 is 13 amino acids long. Germline values: CDR1 SGHNT, CDR2 YYREEE (reference sequence). The trim removed 8 bases at V and 3 bases at J, leaving 2 bases unmatched. The CDR3 DNA sequence: TGTGCCAGTGGGACTAGCGGGAACTACGAGCAGTACTTC. This sequence encodes CASGTSGNYEQYF.

In its sample, this clone was seen a few times. The chain joins TRBV7-3 to TRBJ2-1, with 10 bases identical to TRBD2. V was pared by 1 base and J by 7 bases, with 13 bases of the junction left unmatched. This CDR3 comprises 18 residues. CDR1 and CDR2 from the germline V gene are SGHTA and FQGTGA. CDR3 bases: TGTGCCAGCAGCTTAAAACCCCCGTTGGTAGCGGGAGGAAATGAGCAGTTCTTC. Encoded protein: CASSLKPPLVAGGNEQFF.

Remarks on this clone: Within the sample, other DNA sequences also encode this same CDR3. The chain carries TRBV30 and TRBJ2-7, with TRBD1 identical over 7 bases. This CDR3 spans 12 amino acids. Germline V CDR1 and CDR2: GTSNPN, SVGIG (reference sequence). The trim removed 2 bases at V and 7 bases at J, leaving 5 bases unmatched. The CDR3 DNA is TGTGCCTGGAGTAGGGGGCCGGGGGAGCAGTACTTC. Translation: CAWSRGPGEQYF.

The CDR3 DNA is TGTGCCATCAGTGGGCAGACAGCTCTCGAGCAGTACTTC. Its protein product is CAISGQTALEQYF. The gene calls are TRBV10-3 and TRBJ2-7; TRBD1 might be the D (5 bases). This CDR3 contains 13 residues. V was shortened by 4 bases and J by 6 bases, with 13 bases between the two germline ends. The germline V gene has CDR1 ENHRY and CDR2 SYGVKD.

This rearrangement joins TRBV5-1 to TRBJ2-1; 7 bases align to TRBD2. Germline lookup yields CDR1 SGHRS and CDR2 YFSETQ. V was pared by 0 bases and J by 10 bases, with 10 bases of the junction left unmatched. The CDR3 spans 15 residues. The CDR3 spells CASSLGGGLVSEQFF. CDR3 nucleotides: TGCGCCAGCAGCTTGGGAGGAGGACTAGTTTCCGAGCAGTTCTTC.

The chain employs TRBV7-9 and TRBJ2-7; unclear D gene. V was clipped by 7 bases and J by 2 bases, with 9 bases between them. CDR3 length: 12 residues. CDR1 SEHNR and CDR2 FQNEAQ come from the germline V gene (reference sequence). CDR3 protein: CASTARAYEQYF. CDR3 nucleotide sequence: TGTGCCAGCACAGCCCGGGCCTACGAGCAGTACTTC.

J is TRBJ1-4 and V is TRBV18, with a tentative D call TRBD1 (6 bases). From germline, CDR1 is KGHSH and CDR2 LQKENI. V lost 3 bases and J lost 6, with 11 bases in between. The CDR3 length is 14 residues. CDR3 bases: TGTGCCAGCTCACCGATCAGGGGATATGAAAAACTGTTTTTT. It yields the protein CASSPIRGYEKLFF.

This chain uses TRBV5-1 with TRBJ2-7, with 14 bases aligning to TRBD2. CDR3 length: 16 amino acids. CDR1 is SGHRS and CDR2 is YFSETQ in the germline V gene. V lost 2 bases and J lost 5; bases outside the gene matches: 6. The CDR3 loop reads CASSLPGLAGAHEQYF. In DNA, the CDR3 is TGCGCCAGCAGCTTACCGGGACTAGCGGGAGCCCACGAGCAGTACTTC.

The J gene is TRBJ2-1, the V gene TRBV4-1; 9 bases agree with TRBD2. CDR3 length: 15 residues. V lost 3 bases and J lost 5; bases outside the gene matches: 5. CDR1 and CDR2 (germline): MGHRA, YSYEKL. CDR3 nucleotides: TGCGCCAGCAGCCATTCCGGGACTAGCAACAATGAGCAGTTCTTC. Its protein is CASSHSGTSNNEQFF.

This rearrangement joins TRBV4-2 to TRBJ1-1; tentatively, D is TRBD1 (5 bases). The V gene's germline CDR1 is LGHNA and CDR2 YNFKEQ. Between the trimmed V and J ends, which lost 3 bases and 2 bases, there was a span of 10 bases. This CDR3 has 14 residues. The CDR3 loop is CASSHLGGNTEAFF. In DNA form, the CDR3 reads TGTGCCAGCAGCCACCTGGGGGGAAACACTGAAGCTTTCTTT.

The chain links TRBV27 to TRBJ2-1; 7 bases fit TRBD1. Unmatched junction bases numbered 9, after V lost 4 bases and J lost 3 bases. The CDR3 loop spans 16 amino acids. CDR1 MNHEY and CDR2 SMNVEV come from the germline V gene (reference sequence). The CDR3 bases are TGTGCCAGCAGTTCCCTGAGGGGGCAAAACTACAATGAGCAGTTCTTC. Protein product: CASSSLRGQNYNEQFF.

The CDR3 nucleotides read TGTGCCAGCACTAGCGGGAAAAGTAGGGAGACCCAGTACTTC. This translates into CASTSGKSRETQYF. This chain uses TRBV6-5 with TRBJ2-5; the match to TRBD2 covers 9 bases. This CDR3 is built from 14 residues. V gave up 7 bases and J gave up 5 bases; unmatched junction bases: 8. Looked up from germline, CDR1 is MNHEY and CDR2 is SVGAGI.

J is TRBJ2-7 and V is TRBV5-8; D is uncertain. Germline values: CDR1 SGHTS, CDR2 YDEGEE. Trimming cost V 3 bases and J 4 bases, with 14 bases left between them. The CDR3 totals 14 residues. CDR3 in DNA: TGTGCCAGCAGCTGGGCACAGATTCTATACGAGCAGTACTTC. Protein: CASSWAQILYEQYF. Looking up the rest from reference TRBV5-8 and TRBJ2-7 gives the full variable domain: EAGVTQSPTHLIKTRGQQATLRCSPISGHTSVYWYQQALGLGLQFLLWYDEGEERNRGNFPPRFSGRQFPNYSSELNVNALELEDSALYLCASSWAQILYEQYFGPGTRLTVT.

The gene calls are TRBV11-3 and TRBJ2-7; TRBD1 might be the D (6 bases). The germline V gene encodes CDR1 SGHNT and CDR2 YENEEA. V was cut by 3 bases and J by 7 bases, with 13 bases left in between. The CDR3 loop spans 13 amino acids. CDR3 amino acids: CASSFVQGREQYF. CDR3 DNA sequence: TGTGCCAGCAGCTTTGTACAGGGTCGGGAGCAGTACTTC.

V and J are TRBV9 and TRBJ1-6, with TRBD1 identical over 9 bases. The CDR3 consists of 15 residues. V lost 5 bases and J lost 9; bases outside the gene matches: 9. In germline, CDR1 is SGDLS, CDR2 YYNGEE. In nucleotides, the CDR3 is TGTGCCAGCAGTCCCCCGGGACAGGGAACTTCACCCCTCCACTTT. The encoded protein is CASSPPGQGTSPLHF. The entire variable domain, with the rest obtained from reference TRBV9 and TRBJ1-6, is as follows: DSGVTQTPKHLITATGQRVTLRCSPRSGDLSVYWYQQSLDQGLQFLIQYYNGEERAKGNILERFSAQQFPDLHSELNLSSLELGDSALYFCASSPPGQGTSPLHFGNGTRLTVT.

CDR3 region: CASSSPVQDEKLFF. The DNA of the CDR3 is TGTGCCAGCAGCAGCCCCGTCCAGGATGAAAAACTGTTTTTT. V is TRBV7-2 and J is TRBJ1-4; D not certain. Trimming took off 5 bases at V and 6 bases at J, with 13 bases between the two ends. The CDR3 loop spans 14 amino acids. Germline CDR1 reads SGHTA; CDR2 reads FQGNSA. The full variable domain, rest sourced from reference TRBV7-2 and TRBJ1-4, is GAGVSQSPSNKVTEKGKDVELRCDPISGHTALYWYRQSLGQGLEFLIYFQGNSAPDKSGLPSDRFSAERTGGSVSTLTIQRTQQEDSAVYLCASSSPVQDEKLFFGSGTQLSVL.

J is TRBJ2-7 and V is TRBV4-1; D is perhaps TRBD1 (6 bases). The V gene lost 4 bases and the J gene lost 6 bases, with 19 bases spanning the gap. The CDR3 has 15 residues. Germline CDR1 reads MGHRA; CDR2 reads YSYEKL. The CDR3, as DNA: TGCGCCAGCAGCCTTCTACCGACAGGTATCGGCGAGCAGTACTTC. Translated, it gives CASSLLPTGIGEQYF.

The gene calls are TRBV7-2 and TRBJ2-1, with TRBD1 matching over 7 bases. This CDR3 comprises 15 residues. The V and J ends lost 5 bases and 0 bases, in that order; junction bases with no gene match: 4. From germline, CDR1 is SGHTA and CDR2 FQGNSA. CDR3 protein: CASSLRDSSYNEQFF. Written as DNA, the CDR3 is TGTGCCAGCAGCCTCAGGGACAGCTCCTACAATGAGCAGTTCTTC.

The J gene is TRBJ2-3, the V gene TRBV24-1; 8 bases are shared with TRBD2. The CDR3 totals 17 residues. V lost 4 bases to trimming and J lost 7 bases; unmatched junction nucleotides: 15. CDR1 is KGHDR, CDR2 SFDVKD, per germline. As DNA, the CDR3 is TGTGCCACCAGTGACCCTCGGGCTAGCGGGCCTCTAAATACGCAGTATTTT. Translation: CATSDPRASGPLNTQYF.

This clone was recorded once. The chain combines TRBV5-1 with TRBJ2-7, with 10 bases that match TRBD2. This CDR3 region has 15 residues. The germline V gene has CDR1 SGHRS and CDR2 YFSETQ. V shed 4 bases and J 7 bases; nucleotides not matched to a gene: 11. CDR3 sequence: CASSTGLAVNDEQYF. The CDR3 coding sequence is TGCGCCAGCAGCACAGGACTAGCGGTGAACGATGAGCAGTACTTC. Supplemented by reference TRBV5-1 and TRBJ2-7, the full variable domain reads KAGVTQTPRYLIKTRGQQVTLSCSPISGHRSVSWYQQTPGQGLQFLFEYFSETQRNKGNFPGRFSGRQFSNSRSEMNVSTLELGDSALYLCASSTGLAVNDEQYFGPGTRLTVT.

V and J are TRBV4-2 and TRBJ2-7; the match to TRBD1 covers 7 bases. CDR1 LGHNA and CDR2 YNFKEQ come from the germline V gene. The CDR3 sequence is 15 residues long. With 4 bases clipped from V and 1 base from J, the junction kept 7 bases outside the gene matches. CDR3: CASSRGTADSYEQYF. CDR3 nucleotides: TGTGCCAGCAGCCGAGGGACAGCCGATTCCTACGAGCAGTACTTC.

This clone was seen only once. The J gene is TRBJ1-5, the V gene TRBV12-3 or TRBV12-4; a possible D gene is TRBD1 (5 bases). The CDR3 is made up of 13 amino acids. Trimming cost V 4 bases and J 2 bases, with 6 bases left between them. The CDR3 loop reads CASSSRGNQPQHF. The CDR3 DNA reads as TGTGCCAGCAGTTCCAGGGGCAATCAGCCCCAGCATTTT.

This chain joins TRBV6-5 and TRBJ1-3, with a possible D match to TRBD1 (5 bases). The CDR3 contains 14 residues. The germline CDR1 and CDR2 sequences are MNHEY and SVGAGI. Trimming cost V 6 bases and J 0 bases, with 9 bases left between them. The CDR3 DNA sequence: TGTGCCAGCAGAACAGGTTTCTCTGGAAACACCATATATTTT. As protein: CASRTGFSGNTIYF.

This chain links TRBV11-3 with TRBJ2-3, with D perhaps TRBD2 (5 bases). V lost 3 bases and J lost 5, with 12 bases in between. The CDR3 length is 14 residues. Germline loops: CDR1 SGHNT, CDR2 YENEEA. As DNA, the CDR3 is TGTGCCAGCAGCTTTTTGGGTGGAGGAGATACGCAGTATTTT. It is translated as CASSFLGGGDTQYF.

The V and J genes are TRBV28 and TRBJ2-3, with 11 nucleotides matching TRBD2. The CDR3 has 16 amino acids. The V gene end was trimmed by 5 bases and the J gene end by 4 bases; junction bases not matched to a gene: 8. Per germline, CDR1 MDHEN and CDR2 SYDVKM. This chain's CDR3 is CASSTISGRGADTQYF. The CDR3 region has the DNA TGTGCCAGCAGTACCATTAGCGGGAGGGGGGCAGATACGCAGTATTTT.

The genes are TRBV6-5 and TRBJ2-1; 11 bases fit TRBD2. The CDR3 contains 15 residues. V lost 7 bases and J lost 10; bases outside the gene matches: 12. The germline V gene has CDR1 MNHEY and CDR2 SVGAGI. The DNA for the CDR3 is TGTGCCAGCACCGAACCCGGGACTAGCGGTAGGGAGCAGTTCTTC. Protein: CASTEPGTSGREQFF.

This clone was seen only once. The V call is TRBV28, the J call TRBJ2-1; 7 bases fit TRBD2. The germline V gene encodes CDR1 MDHEN and CDR2 SYDVKM. CDR3 length equals 16 residues. After removal of 5 bases from V and 0 bases from J, the junction contained 7 bases not matched to a gene. This chain's CDR3 is CASSRGLDLSYNEQFF. In DNA, the CDR3 is TGTGCCAGCAGTCGAGGACTAGACCTCTCCTACAATGAGCAGTTCTTC. Together with reference TRBV28 and TRBJ2-1, the CDR3 gives the full variable domain: DVKVTQSSRYLVKRTGEKVFLECVQDMDHENMFWYRQDPGLGLRLIYFSYDVKMKEKGDIPEGYSVSREKKERFSLILESASTNQTSMYLCASSRGLDLSYNEQFFGPGTRLTVL.

This chain uses TRBV18 with TRBJ2-1; 11 bases match TRBD1. This CDR3 spans 16 amino acids. V was clipped by 4 bases and J by 3 bases; unmatched bases: 5. Looked up from germline, CDR1 is KGHSH and CDR2 is LQKENI. The CDR3 loop reads CASSHIGTGGYNEQFF. CDR3 in DNA: TGTGCCAGCTCACATATCGGGACAGGGGGCTACAATGAGCAGTTCTTC.

The chain has TRBV6-5 and TRBJ1-5; 9 nucleotides agree with TRBD1. Trimming removed 6 bases from V and 5 bases from J; junction bases left unmatched: 8. This CDR3 comprises 15 residues. Germline CDR1 MNHEY, CDR2 SVGAGI. CDR3 sequence (DNA): TGTGCCAGCAGCCCCGGACAGGGGCAGCATCAGCCCCAGCATTTT. Its translation is CASSPGQGQHQPQHF.

This chain uses TRBV4-3 with TRBJ1-4; D is perhaps TRBD1 (6 bases). The CDR3 is made up of 15 amino acids. Trimming left V 3 bases short and J 3 bases short, with 11 bases between. The V gene's germline CDR1 is LGHNA and CDR2 YSLEER. The CDR3 loop is CASSHQGGANEKLFF. DNA of the CDR3: TGCGCCAGCAGCCATCAAGGGGGGGCTAATGAAAAACTGTTTTTT.